Included here is one TCR beta chain sequence, with context. The data were taken from a study of blood T cell repertoires in COVID-19. Background on the study: From the United States, Italy and Spain came samples of acute and convalescent COVID-19. The analysed material was cDNA or gDNA that came from T cells, B-cell-depleted T cells, or PBMCs.

How the authors handled the data: Estimates of nucleated cell counts were drawn from the amplification of reference gene primers. The repertoire was sequenced with immunoSEQ multiplex PCR; TCRdb's copy has only in-frame clones and lacks some. V and J calls plus clone size are reproduced from that table; the DNA served to infer D and trimming. The sample has 650,000 to 800,000 clones, about nine tenths seen once. CDR1 is MDHEN, CDR2 SYDVKM, per germline. CDR3 length: 14 amino acids. V dropped 6 bases and J dropped 7; count of bases not matched to a gene: 9. The receptor was isolated from a woman aged 18-35 years with acute or convalescent COVID-19. What was sequenced was peripheral blood. V is TRBV28 and J is TRBJ1-2, with 9 bases matching TRBD1. Here the CDR3 reads CASSPPGQGGGYTF. The CDR3 bases are TGTGCCAGCAGCCCCCCGGGACAGGGCGGTGGCTACACCTTC.